This T cell receptor beta chain was obtained from a study of blood T cell repertoires in COVID-19. This CDR3 contains 14 residues. Trimming cost V 6 bases and J 1 base, with 13 bases left between them. Germline loops: CDR1 SGHKS, CDR2 YYEKEE (reference sequence). Using immunoSEQ multiplex PCR, the repertoire was profiled, and TCRdb retains in-frame clones only, with some absent. The sample has approximately 220,000 clones, around four fifths seen once. This clonotype originated in a woman aged 50 to 65 who had been exposed to COVID-19. The chain is built from TRBV5-5 and TRBJ1-1, with D unresolved. Sequenced sample: PBMCs or T cells enriched from blood (not recorded which). The DNA of the CDR3 is TGTGCCAGCACCCTAAACACAGCGAACACTGAAGCTTTCTTT. The encoded protein is CASTLNTANTEAFF.